This T cell receptor (beta chain) was found in a study of T cell responses to AZD1222 COVID-19 vaccine. General study results and limits: The donor group comprised mostly white British people and more females; the analysis possibly underestimated clonal diversity.

Only in-frame clones appear in the TCRdb table, and some are missing; sequencing was by immunoSEQ multiplex PCR. The table shows approximately 80,000 clones, with roughly 86% occurring only once. Germline assignment: CDR1 LGHNT and CDR2 FRNRAP. V lost 5 bases to trimming and J lost 0 bases, with 31 bases between them. This CDR3 is built from 22 residues. A word on this clone: Its specificity is not known.

The specimen comprised peripheral blood, sampled on day 0 of MenACWY control vaccination. This clonotype originated in an adult in good health. The chain is built from TRBV12-5 and TRBJ1-4, with D perhaps matching TRBD1 (6 bases). The CDR3, as DNA: TGTGCTAGTGGTCCCCGGGTTCTCGGGGGCGGCGGGGACGGTGCAACTAATGAAAAACTGTTTTTT. Its protein product is CASGPRVLGGGGDGATNEKLFF.